The 28 T cell receptor beta chains reported below all come from one sample, sequenced in a study of neoadjuvant anti-PD-1 for oral cavity cancer. TCRdb's table, derived via immunoSEQ multiplex PCR, lists solely in-frame clones and lacks some. The sample lists under 20,000 clones, roughly three quarters seen once, with approximately 2.7% in the top ten. Sequencing used PBMCs, obtained before nivolumab (anti-PD-1) treatment. Receptors were obtained from a person between 40 and 85 years old with oral cavity squamous cell carcinoma.

The rearrangement uses TRBV28 and TRBJ2-3; the D gene is possibly TRBD1 (8 bases). The germline V gene encodes CDR1 MDHEN and CDR2 SYDVKM. CDR3 length: 15 residues. V was shortened by 6 bases and J by 4 bases, with 17 bases between the two germline ends. The CDR3 loop reads CASSHRGGPADTQYF. The DNA for the CDR3 is TGTGCCAGCAGCCACAGGGGGGGGCCGGCAGATACGCAGTATTTT.

The chain employs TRBV6-6 and TRBJ1-1, with a weak D call TRBD1 (5 bases). Germline assignment: CDR1 MNHNY and CDR2 SVGAGI (reference sequence). With 3 bases removed from V and 3 bases from J, the gap between germline ends came to 14 bases. This CDR3 contains 15 residues. The CDR3 DNA reads TGTGCCAGCAGTTATAAGGGGAGTCCTTACACTGAAGCTTTCTTT. Translating it yields CASSYKGSPYTEAFF.

This clone appeared a single time. In DNA form, the CDR3 reads TGTGCCAGCAGCGCACCAACAGGGGGAAGCCCCAAAGAGACCCAGTACTTC. This encodes CASSAPTGGSPKETQYF. V is TRBV9 and J is TRBJ2-5; 8 bases match TRBD1. V gave up 3 bases and J gave up 3 bases; unmatched junction bases: 13. The CDR3 has 17 residues. Per germline, CDR1 SGDLS and CDR2 YYNGEE. Drawing the rest from reference TRBV9 and TRBJ2-5, the complete variable domain is DSGVTQTPKHLITATGQRVTLRCSPRSGDLSVYWYQQSLDQGLQFLIQYYNGEERAKGNILERFSAQQFPDLHSELNLSSLELGDSALYFCASSAPTGGSPKETQYFGPGTRLLVL.

The V gene is TRBV29-1, the J gene TRBJ2-3, with D tentatively TRBD1 (6 bases). The CDR3 spans 13 residues. Germline lookup yields CDR1 SQVTM and CDR2 ANQGSEA. V was cut by 7 bases and J by 3 bases, with 14 bases left in between. The CDR3 loop is CSANLGQTDTQYF. The CDR3 DNA follows: TGCAGCGCGAACCTCGGACAGACAGATACGCAGTATTTT.

The chain employs TRBV2 and TRBJ2-5, with 8 bases aligning to TRBD1. After removal of 6 bases from V and 2 bases from J, the junction contained 2 bases not matched to a gene. The CDR3 spans 13 residues. CDR1 and CDR2 from the germline V gene are SNHLY and FYNNEI. In DNA, the CDR3 is TGTGCCAGCAGCCGGGACAGGCAAGAGACCCAGTACTTC. The encoded protein is CASSRDRQETQYF.

The CDR3 protein is CASTFGLGNTEAFF. CDR3 DNA: TGTGCCAGTACCTTTGGGTTAGGGAACACTGAAGCTTTCTTT. V usage is TRBV19 and J usage is TRBJ1-1; unclear D gene. V dropped 7 bases and J dropped 1 base, with 13 bases sitting between them. The CDR3 spans 14 residues. From germline, CDR1 is LNHDA and CDR2 SQIVND (reference sequence).

J is TRBJ2-5 and V is TRBV19; D is unresolved. Germline CDR1 LNHDA, CDR2 SQIVND (reference sequence). CDR3 size: 13 residues. V was clipped by 5 bases and J by 5 bases, with 12 bases between them. CDR3 DNA sequence: TGTGCCAGTAGTCCCGGCCGGGCGGAGACCCAGTACTTC. Its protein is CASSPGRAETQYF.

The genes are TRBV13 and TRBJ2-4, with 10 bases that match TRBD2. The CDR3 covers 15 residues. V was pared by 5 bases and J by 5 bases, with 6 bases of the junction left unmatched. CDR1 PRHDT and CDR2 FYEKMQ come from the germline V gene (reference sequence). The CDR3 DNA follows: TGTGCCAGCAGCGGGCGGCTAGCGGGAGAAAACATTCAGTACTTC. This encodes CASSGRLAGENIQYF. The variable domain in full, with the rest retrieved from reference TRBV13 and TRBJ2-4, is AAGVIQSPRHLIKEKRETATLKCYPIPRHDTVYWYQQGPGQDPQFLISFYEKMQSDKGSIPDRFSAQQFSDYHSELNMSSLELGDSALYFCASSGRLAGENIQYFGAGTRLSVL.

This chain uses TRBV4-1 with TRBJ1-1; D not certain. The V gene lost 4 bases and the J gene lost 2 bases, with 11 bases spanning the gap. CDR1 and CDR2 (germline): MGHRA, YSYEKL. The CDR3 covers 14 residues. CDR3 sequence reads: CASSPGGSNTEAFF. CDR3 DNA sequence: TGCGCCAGCAGCCCCGGAGGGAGTAACACTGAAGCTTTCTTT.

The chain has TRBV6-5 and TRBJ1-1, with D hard to call. Germline lookup yields CDR1 MNHEY and CDR2 SVGAGI. This CDR3 is built from 15 residues. Trimming stripped 3 bases from V and 1 base from J, with 12 bases between. The CDR3 sequence: CASSYYAEGNTEAFF. The CDR3 nucleotides read TGTGCCAGCAGTTATTATGCGGAGGGGAACACTGAAGCTTTCTTT.

V gene TRBV30 combines with J gene TRBJ2-7, with 11 bases lining up with TRBD2. The CDR3 is 13 residues long. V shed 0 bases and J 7 bases; nucleotides not matched to a gene: 2. Germline-derived CDR1 and CDR2 are GTSNPN and SVGIG (reference sequence). This CDR3 reads CAWSVLAGGEQYF. The CDR3 nucleotides read TGTGCCTGGAGTGTCTTAGCGGGGGGGGAGCAGTACTTC.

The chain has TRBV5-1 and TRBJ1-5, with a possible D match to TRBD1 (5 bases). Germline CDR1 is SGHRS and CDR2 is YFSETQ. The CDR3 has 13 amino acids. The V end was cut by 4 bases, the J end by 5 bases, with 10 bases between. CDR3 region: CASSPGPDQPQHF. CDR3 DNA: TGCGCCAGCAGCCCGGGACCAGATCAGCCCCAGCATTTT.

This clone came up a few times. The genes are TRBV16 and TRBJ1-1; D gene unclear. Per the germline V gene, CDR1 is KGHSY and CDR2 is FQNENV. The CDR3 length is 14 residues. Trimming cost V 5 bases and J 1 base, with 11 bases left between them. The CDR3 DNA is TGTGCCAGCAGCACGCAGGTCGGGAACACTGAAGCTTTCTTT. It codes for CASSTQVGNTEAFF.

The chain links TRBV2 to TRBJ2-1; 9 bases agree with TRBD2. Trimming cost V 6 bases and J 15 bases; bases outside gene matches: 15. Germline CDR1 SNHLY, CDR2 FYNNEI. The CDR3 loop spans 14 amino acids. CDR3 nucleotides: TGTGCCAGCAGGAAGGACGGCCTAGCGGGGTTAATGTTCTTC. It encodes CASRKDGLAGLMFF.

The chain employs TRBV7-2 and TRBJ2-5, with D perhaps matching TRBD2 (7 bases). The V end was cut by 7 bases, the J end by 4 bases, with 25 bases between. Germline CDR1 and CDR2: SGHTA and FQGNSA. The CDR3 spans 17 residues. The CDR3 here is CASTGGGARRSGETQYF. Written as DNA, the CDR3 is TGTGCCAGCACCGGAGGGGGGGCTCGACGGTCGGGAGAGACCCAGTACTTC.

V and J are TRBV4-2 and TRBJ2-5; TRBD1 matches 9 bases. Per the germline V gene, CDR1 is LGHNA and CDR2 is YNFKEQ. Trimming took 0 bases from V and 5 from J; bases not matched to a gene: 4. CDR3 length: 15 residues. The CDR3 sequence is CASSQDGGQGETQYF. DNA for the CDR3: TGTGCCAGCAGCCAAGACGGGGGACAGGGCGAGACCCAGTACTTC.

The CDR3 DNA sequence: TGTGCCAGTAGTATAGATTTGGGGTCAGGCGCCTTGAACACTGAAGCTTTCTTT. Amino acids: CASSIDLGSGALNTEAFF. This chain links TRBV19 with TRBJ1-1, with no clear D. Germline assignment: CDR1 LNHDA and CDR2 SQIVND (reference sequence). This CDR3 region has 18 residues. Trimming pared 0 bases from V and 0 bases from J, leaving 17 bases between.

The CDR3 DNA reads TGTGCCAGCAGGATGACAGGGACGGTTTACAATGAGCAGTTCTTC. This encodes CASRMTGTVYNEQFF. V gene TRBV27 combines with J gene TRBJ2-1; 7 nucleotides agree with TRBD1. With 6 bases clipped from V and 4 bases from J, the junction kept 9 bases outside the gene matches. CDR1 is MNHEY, CDR2 SMNVEV, per germline (reference sequence). The CDR3 extends over 15 amino acids.

The V call is TRBV5-1, the J call TRBJ2-2; D might be TRBD2 (5 bases). The CDR3 extends over 16 amino acids. V was pared by 4 bases and J by 5 bases, with 18 bases between. Germline V CDR1 and CDR2: SGHRS, YFSETQ. Here the CDR3 reads CASSPNSDPGTGELFF. The CDR3 region has the DNA TGCGCCAGCAGCCCCAATAGCGATCCGGGAACCGGGGAGCTGTTTTTT.

The chain carries TRBV4-2 and TRBJ2-6, with D unclear. Deletions cut 0 bases from V and 4 bases from J, with 10 bases between. This CDR3 contains 16 residues. Germline CDR1 is LGHNA and CDR2 is YNFKEQ. CDR3 protein: CASSQDSSAGANVLTF. CDR3 nucleotide sequence: TGTGCCAGCAGCCAAGATTCGTCAGCGGGGGCCAACGTCCTGACTTTC.

The sample holds a few counts of this clone. The chain employs TRBV30 and TRBJ2-7, with 10 bases identical to TRBD2. CDR3 length: 15 residues. J lost 4 bases, V lost 1 base, and 7 bases had no gene match. Germline V gene sequence: CDR1 GTSNPN, CDR2 SVGIG (reference sequence). The CDR3 nucleotides read TGTGCCTGGAGTGCAGTGGGACTAGCGCGTTACGAGCAGTACTTC. Amino acids: CAWSAVGLARYEQYF.

This sequence joins TRBV5-1 and TRBJ2-6, with unresolved D. This CDR3 spans 18 amino acids. V shed 0 bases and J shed 0 bases, with 13 bases lying between them. The germline V gene has CDR1 SGHRS and CDR2 YFSETQ. The CDR3 loop is CASSLATRHSSGANVLTF. The CDR3 DNA follows: TGCGCCAGCAGCTTGGCGACGCGACATTCCTCTGGGGCCAACGTCCTGACTTTC.

Concerning this clone: At one end, the junction sequence differs from germline, possibly due to a read error. CDR3 amino acids: CASGPYRASEIF. CDR3 nucleotides: TGTGCCAGCGGACCCTACCGGGCCTCTGAAATCTTC. The genes are TRBV7-2 and TRBJ2-1; D gene unclear. The CDR3 contains 12 residues. Per germline, CDR1 SGHTA and CDR2 FQGNSA.

The chain recombines TRBV6-5 with TRBJ2-5; possibly TRBD1 for D (5 bases). The V end was cut by 0 bases, the J end by 5 bases, with 10 bases between. The germline gives CDR1 MNHEY, CDR2 SVGAGI. The CDR3 totals 14 residues. CDR3 nucleotide sequence: TGTGCCAGCAGTTACTCTTCCCCAGGGGAGACCCAGTACTTC. Protein sequence: CASSYSSPGETQYF.

This clone was observed once. The CDR3 here is CASSIVQGSSNYGYTF. CDR3 DNA: TGTGCCAGTAGTATAGTTCAGGGTTCGTCTAACTATGGCTACACCTTC. The V and J genes are TRBV19 and TRBJ1-2, with a tentative D call TRBD1 (5 bases). Germline values: CDR1 LNHDA, CDR2 SQIVND (reference sequence). V gave up 1 base and J gave up 0 bases, with 12 bases separating them. CDR3 size: 16 residues.

This chain links TRBV5-5 with TRBJ2-7; TRBD2 matches 8 bases. J lost 3 bases, V lost 4 bases, and 6 bases had no gene match. Per the germline V gene, CDR1 is SGHKS and CDR2 is YYEKEE (reference sequence). The CDR3 spans 14 residues. The CDR3 bases are TGTGCCAGCAGCCCAAACGGGAGGGTCTACGAGCAGTACTTC. It yields the protein CASSPNGRVYEQYF.

The V call is TRBV9, the J call TRBJ1-1, with a possible D match to TRBD1 (5 bases). The CDR3 has 14 residues. Germline-derived CDR1 and CDR2 are SGDLS and YYNGEE. V was trimmed by 2 bases and J by 5 bases, leaving 13 bases between them. The CDR3, as DNA: TGTGCCAGCAGCGTCGGGACCATTGGGACTGAAGCTTTCTTT. Protein sequence: CASSVGTIGTEAFF.

This CDR3 is CASSFLAGTDTQYF. The CDR3 bases are TGTGCCAGCAGTTTCCTAGCGGGCACAGATACGCAGTATTTT. The chain employs TRBV28 and TRBJ2-3; 7 bases agree with TRBD2. This CDR3 has 14 residues. The trim removed 3 bases at V and 1 base at J, leaving 1 base unmatched. The V gene's germline CDR1 is MDHEN and CDR2 SYDVKM.